This entry lists 21 T cell receptor beta chains sequenced from one sample in a study of T cell repertoires in cytomegalovirus infection. Antigens for these TCRs are unknown. A single record per CDR3 protein comes from TCRdb applying MiXCR to the reads. Here the sample spans about 47,000 distinct CDR3 sequences, about 19% being singletons. The sample consisted of CD8+ T cells from cultured PBMCs, taken from culture after CMV antigen stimulation. The receptors were gathered from a human donor in good health (CMV status not recorded). Some clones in this sample may be carry-over from other donors' samples.

The chain has TRBV20-1 and TRBJ2-1; D remains ambiguous. V lost 1 base to trimming and J lost 0 bases, with 13 bases between them. The CDR3 is 16 residues long. Germline CDR1 and CDR2: DFQATT and SNEGSKA (reference sequence). CDR3 nucleotides: TGCAGTGCTAGAGTTGGCGGAATGTTCTCCTACAATGAGCAGTTCTTC. This encodes CSARVGGMFSYNEQFF.

The genes are TRBV2 and TRBJ1-2; TRBD1 matches 7 bases. Germline V gene data show CDR1 as SNHLY and CDR2 as FYNNEI. This CDR3 is built from 15 residues. The trim removed 2 bases at V and 0 bases at J, leaving 3 bases unmatched. The CDR3 sequence is CASSETDRPNYGYTF. CDR3 in DNA: TGTGCCAGCAGTGAAACGGACAGGCCTAACTATGGCTACACCTTC. Full variable domain (missing parts from reference TRBV2 and TRBJ1-2): EPEVTQTPSHQVTQMGQEVILRCVPISNHLYFYWYRQILGQKVEFLVSFYNNEISEKSEIFDDQFSVERPDGSNFTLKIRSTKLEDSAMYFCASSETDRPNYGYTFGSGTRLTVV.

The chain joins TRBV29-1 to TRBJ1-1, with 9 nucleotides matching TRBD1. The J segment lost 3 bases and the V segment lost 6 bases, leaving 5 bases of the junction unmatched. The CDR3 is 13 residues long. In germline, CDR1 is SQVTM, CDR2 ANQGSEA. The CDR3 loop reads CSVGTGRDTEAFF. CDR3 coding DNA: TGCAGCGTGGGGACAGGGAGGGACACTGAAGCTTTCTTT.

This clonotype has a count of ten or more. This sequence joins TRBV7-9 and TRBJ2-5, with 11 positions matching TRBD2. After removal of 5 bases from V and 4 bases from J, the junction contained 6 bases not matched to a gene. In germline, CDR1 is SEHNR, CDR2 FQNEAQ (reference sequence). The CDR3 contains 15 residues. CDR3 loop: CASSPLAGGPETQYF. The CDR3 coding sequence is TGTGCCAGCAGCCCCCTAGCGGGGGGCCCAGAGACCCAGTACTTC. Supplemented by reference TRBV7-9 and TRBJ2-5, the full variable domain reads DTGVSQNPRHKITKRGQNVTFRCDPISEHNRLYWYRQTLGQGPEFLTYFQNEAQLEKSRLLSDRFSAERPKGSFSTLEIQRTEQGDSAMYLCASSPLAGGPETQYFGPGTRLLVL.

Ten or more counts support this clonotype. The chain has TRBV7-2 and TRBJ2-7; D remains unclear. With 1 base removed from V and 5 bases from J, the gap between germline ends came to 21 bases. This CDR3 is built from 17 residues. The germline V gene has CDR1 SGHTA and CDR2 FQGNSA. The CDR3 sequence is CASSLGPGRRLKDEQYF. The CDR3 bases are TGTGCCAGCAGCTTAGGTCCCGGACGTCGGTTGAAGGACGAGCAGTACTTC.

This clonotype was seen ten or more times. The chain carries TRBV5-6 and TRBJ1-2; D perhaps matches TRBD1 (6 bases). There are 14 residues in the CDR3. Germline V CDR1 and CDR2: SGHDT, YYEEEE. V lost 6 bases and J lost 7, with 19 bases in between. DNA of the CDR3: TGTGCCAGCACCGATTTGGGGGCCCGGGGTGGCTACACCTTC. It specifies CASTDLGARGGYTF.

The sample holds a few counts of this clonotype. The chain recombines TRBV2 with TRBJ2-4, with D hard to call. V was clipped by 4 bases and J by 5 bases, with 6 bases between them. Germline CDR1 SNHLY, CDR2 FYNNEI. CDR3 length equals 12 residues. The CDR3 protein is CASSGAENIQYF. CDR3 DNA: TGTGCCAGCAGTGGGGCGGAAAACATTCAGTACTTC.

This clonotype was seen only a few times. The V gene is TRBV4-1, the J gene TRBJ2-1, with D unresolved. The ends were cut back, 0 bases at V and 5 bases at J, with 2 bases in the middle. This CDR3 region has 12 residues. CDR1 and CDR2 (germline): MGHRA, YSYEKL. CDR3 sequence reads: CASSQDHNEQFF. The CDR3 DNA reads TGCGCCAGCAGCCAAGATCACAATGAGCAGTTCTTC.

This clonotype was counted at least ten times. The chain recombines TRBV6-2 or TRBV6-3 with TRBJ1-1, with D perhaps matching TRBD1 (5 bases). Trimming took 0 bases from V and 5 from J, leaving 10 bases between them. Germline CDR1 and CDR2: MNHEY and SVGEGT. The CDR3 is made up of 14 amino acids. The CDR3 DNA follows: TGTGCCAGCAGTTACTCCGGGGGAAGGACTGAAGCTTTCTTT. Encoded protein: CASSYSGGRTEAFF.

On this clonotype itself: A read error is possible here, since a much larger clone lies one base away. V gene TRBV27 combines with J gene TRBJ2-3, with unresolved D. Germline V gene lookup returns CDR1 MNHEY and CDR2 SMNVEV (reference sequence). This CDR3 is 14 amino acids long. The CDR3 protein is CASSLSGYTDTLYF. In nucleotides, the CDR3 is TGTGCCAGCAGTTTATCAGGGTACACAGATACGCTGTATTTT.

As for this clonotype: This may be a read error: a much more frequent sequence differs by one nucleotide. The V and J genes are TRBV28 and TRBJ2-5; 7 bases align to TRBD1. CDR1 MDHEN and CDR2 SYDVKM come from the germline V gene. The CDR3 covers 15 residues. DNA for the CDR3: TGTGTCAGCACGACAGGGTCGTATTCCTCGGAGACCCAGTACTTC. Translating gives CVSTTGSYSSETQYF. The whole variable domain, remainder taken from reference TRBV28 and TRBJ2-5, is DVKVTQSSRYLVKRTGEKVFLECVQDMDHENMFWYRQDPGLGLRLIYFSYDVKMKEKGDIPEGYSVSREKKERFSLILESASTNQTSMYLCVSTTGSYSSETQYFGPGTRLLVL.

The chain couples TRBV28 to TRBJ1-1; a possible D gene is TRBD1 (5 bases). V was cut by 5 bases and J by 6 bases, with 16 bases left in between. In germline, CDR1 is MDHEN, CDR2 SYDVKM. This CDR3 has 14 residues. The CDR3 DNA is TGTGCCAGCAGTCCTGCCGGTGAGGGGCCTGAAGCTTTCTTT. Translating it yields CASSPAGEGPEAFF.

This clonotype was seen a few times. The chain links TRBV5-1 to TRBJ2-2; no firm D call. Germline CDR1 and CDR2: SGHRS and YFSETQ. The length of the CDR3 is 12 residues. With 0 bases removed from V and 6 bases from J, the gap between germline ends came to 3 bases. This CDR3 is CASSLASGELFF. DNA for the CDR3: TGCGCCAGCAGCTTGGCGTCCGGGGAGCTGTTTTTT.

This clonotype was seen at least ten times. V usage is TRBV29-1 and J usage is TRBJ2-7; maybe TRBD2 (6 bases). CDR3 size: 14 residues. CDR1 is SQVTM, CDR2 ANQGSEA, per germline. With 1 base removed from V and 4 bases from J, the gap between germline ends came to 14 bases. CDR3 nucleotides: TGCAGCGTTGAAGTCGGGGGTGGCCGGTACGAGCAGTACTTC. It translates to CSVEVGGGRYEQYF.

This clonotype showed up many times. The chain recombines TRBV7-6 with TRBJ2-3; 8 bases fit TRBD2. Germline assignment: CDR1 SGHVS and CDR2 FNYEAQ. V shed 5 bases and J 3 bases; nucleotides not matched to a gene: 10. The CDR3 spans 16 residues. The CDR3 is CASSPYVSSGTDTQYF. Here the CDR3 DNA reads TGTGCCAGCAGCCCGTATGTTTCTAGCGGGACAGATACGCAGTATTTT.

This clonotype was observed a handful of times. The V and J genes are TRBV27 and TRBJ1-1; D unclear. This CDR3 is built from 15 residues. Germline V gene sequence: CDR1 MNHEY, CDR2 SMNVEV (reference sequence). Trimming took off 4 bases at V and 0 bases at J, with 12 bases between the two ends. CDR3 nucleotide sequence: TGTGCCAGCAGTTCCCTGACGGCGATGAACACTGAAGCTTTCTTT. This encodes CASSSLTAMNTEAFF.

This clonotype has a count of ten or more. CDR3 bases: TGTGCCAGCAGTTTGATAGACGTTAGCACAGATACGCAGTATTTT. Its translation: CASSLIDVSTDTQYF. J is TRBJ2-3 and V is TRBV12-3 or TRBV12-4; D unresolved. The CDR3 has 15 amino acids. V lost 3 bases and J lost 0, with 10 bases in between.

J is TRBJ2-3 and V is TRBV27; D gene unclear. Germline CDR1 reads MNHEY; CDR2 reads SMNVEV (reference sequence). The CDR3 totals 14 residues. With 3 bases removed from V and 3 bases from J, the gap between germline ends came to 10 bases. In nucleotides, the CDR3 is TGTGCCAGCAGTTTTGTCGAAATTACAGATACGCAGTATTTT. Protein product: CASSFVEITDTQYF.

This clonotype came up many times. V is TRBV7-2 and J is TRBJ2-7, with D unclear. Between the trimmed V and J ends, which lost 2 bases and 4 bases, there was a span of 9 bases. The CDR3 runs to 13 residues. Germline V CDR1 and CDR2: SGHTA, FQGNSA. The CDR3 region has the DNA TGTGCCAGCAGCTTAAGTAGCCTATACGAGCAGTACTTC. It encodes CASSLSSLYEQYF.

The chain joins TRBV19 to TRBJ1-6; 7 bases are shared with TRBD1. Germline assignment: CDR1 LNHDA and CDR2 SQIVND (reference sequence). V lost 1 base, J lost 10 bases, and 13 bases stayed unmatched. The CDR3 is made up of 17 amino acids. CDR3 sequence reads: CASSIGTGALKGSPLHF. CDR3 nucleotides: TGTGCCAGTAGTATAGGGACAGGTGCACTGAAAGGGTCACCCCTCCACTTT.

This clonotype was found a few times. The V and J genes are TRBV9 and TRBJ2-1; 11 bases are shared with TRBD2. The germline CDR1 and CDR2 sequences are SGDLS and YYNGEE. Unmatched junction bases numbered 11, after V lost 1 base and J lost 8 bases. CDR3 length: 17 amino acids. For the CDR3, the DNA is TGTGCCAGCAGCGTAAATCCCGGGACTAGCGGTACGCATGAGCAGTTCTTC. This codes for CASSVNPGTSGTHEQFF.